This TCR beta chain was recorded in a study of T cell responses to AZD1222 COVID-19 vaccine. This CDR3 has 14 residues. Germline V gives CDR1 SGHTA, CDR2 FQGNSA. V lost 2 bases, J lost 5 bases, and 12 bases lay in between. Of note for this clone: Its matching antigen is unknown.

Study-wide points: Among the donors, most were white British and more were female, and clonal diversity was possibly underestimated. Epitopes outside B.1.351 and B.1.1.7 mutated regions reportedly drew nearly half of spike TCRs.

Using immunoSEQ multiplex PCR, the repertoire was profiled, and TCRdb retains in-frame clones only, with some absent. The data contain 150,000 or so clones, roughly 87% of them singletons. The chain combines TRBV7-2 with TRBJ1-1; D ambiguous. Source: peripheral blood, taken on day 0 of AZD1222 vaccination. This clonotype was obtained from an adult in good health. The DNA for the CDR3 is TGTGCCAGCAGCTTACGTAGGGCGGGGACTGAAGCTTTCTTT. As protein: CASSLRRAGTEAFF.